The 3 T cell receptor beta chains listed next were all sequenced from one sample in a study of cytomegalovirus exposure and HLA in healthy donors. Vbeta (60) and Jbeta (13) primers were used in the PCR. The protocol was immunoSEQ multiplex PCR, while the TCRdb copy is restricted to in-frame clones and leaves out a portion. The sample has 100,000 to 130,000 clones, 55% to 85% seen once. The sequencing sample was made of PBMCs. The receptors were sampled from a man under 40 in good health and CMV-seronegative.

The V and J genes are TRBV29-1 and TRBJ2-1; 9 nucleotides match TRBD2. This CDR3 is 13 amino acids long. V was clipped by 3 bases and J by 7 bases; unmatched bases: 4. Germline V gene sequence: CDR1 SQVTM, CDR2 ANQGSEA. The CDR3 loop reads CSVEGLAGNEQFF. CDR3 DNA sequence: TGCAGCGTTGAGGGGCTAGCGGGGAATGAGCAGTTCTTC.

V usage is TRBV9 and J usage is TRBJ2-3; 9 bases match TRBD2. Germline CDR1 is SGDLS and CDR2 is YYNGEE. CDR3 length equals 17 residues. V gave up 3 bases and J gave up 7 bases; unmatched junction bases: 15. The CDR3 region is CASSASGGRGGQNTQYF. In DNA form, the CDR3 reads TGTGCCAGCAGCGCCTCCGGTGGGCGGGGGGGCCAAAATACGCAGTATTTT.

The V call is TRBV18, the J call TRBJ2-5; weak D call: TRBD2 (5 bases). CDR1 KGHSH and CDR2 LQKENI come from the germline V gene. The CDR3 loop spans 13 amino acids. The V end was cut by 5 bases, the J end by 4 bases, with 11 bases between. The chain's CDR3 is CASSTTRGETQYF. The CDR3 region has the DNA TGTGCCAGCTCAACGACACGGGGAGAGACCCAGTACTTC.